These T cell receptor beta chains were read from a single sample in a study of response to subunit inactivated influenza vaccine. TCRdb reprocessed the RT-PCR reads with MiXCR, giving one entry per CDR3 protein. The sample holds almost 250,000 distinct CDR3 sequences, approximately 12% seen once. The sequenced sample was non-naive T cells sorted from PBMCs, obtained roughly 15 days before vaccination. Receptors were obtained from a man aged 50 or older who received an inactivated influenza vaccine. The CDR3 runs from the conserved cysteine through the conserved F or W. D genes are given only for firm matches. Where a row states a size, it is once, few, many or the class of an expanded clone; other rows omit it.

d_call	v_call	clone_size	j_call	cdr3_aa	cdr3_nt
NA	TRBV9	NA	TRBJ2-1	CASSRGLENSYNEQFF	TGTGCCAGCAGCAGGGGTTTGGAAAACTCCTACAATGAGCAGTTCTTC
NA	TRBV12-3/TRBV12-4	few	TRBJ1-2	CASSTGKYGYTF	TGTGCCAGCAGTACAGGGAAGTATGGCTACACCTTC
TRBD2	TRBV6-2/TRBV6-3	NA	TRBJ2-7	CASRGLAGSYEQYF	TGTGCCAGCAGAGGACTAGCGGGATCCTACGAGCAGTACTTC
TRBD2	TRBV20-1	few	TRBJ2-1	CSADETSGGYNEQFF	TGCAGTGCCGATGAGACTAGCGGGGGTTACAATGAGCAGTTCTTC
TRBD1	TRBV18	few	TRBJ1-6	CASSPKTGDSPLHF	TGTGCCAGCTCACCAAAGACAGGGGATTCACCCCTCCACTTT
NA	TRBV5-5	few	TRBJ2-3	CASSSSGILADTQYF	TGTGCCAGCAGTTCCTCCGGGATACTGGCAGATACGCAGTATTTT
NA	TRBV10-3	many	TRBJ1-2	CAISDPKTYGYTF	TGTGCCATCAGTGATCCAAAGACCTATGGCTACACCTTC
NA	TRBV6-1	NA	TRBJ2-6	CASSAGMANVLTF	TGTGCCAGCAGTGCCGGGATGGCCAACGTCCTGACTTTC
NA	TRBV20-1	NA	TRBJ2-7	CSASPGSYEQYF	TGCAGTGCATCTCCAGGGAGCTACGAGCAGTACTTC
TRBD2	TRBV6-5	many	TRBJ2-1	CASSYSWRGGSYNEQFF	TGTGCCAGCAGTTACTCGTGGCGGGGGGGCTCCTACAATGAGCAGTTCTTC
TRBD2	TRBV28	few	TRBJ2-5	CASRGSGGPRKTQYF	TGTGCCAGCAGGGGTAGCGGGGGGCCGAGGAAGACCCAGTACTTC
TRBD2	TRBV5-1	few	TRBJ2-7	CASSRRTSGLSYEQYF	TGCGCCAGCAGCCGGCGGACTAGCGGGCTCTCCTACGAGCAGTACTTC
NA	TRBV5-1	many	TRBJ2-5	CASSLEREEETQYF	TGCGCCAGCAGCTTGGAGAGGGAGGAAGAGACCCAGTACTTC
TRBD1	TRBV7-2	NA	TRBJ1-4	CASSSGQGTANEKLFF	TGTGCCAGCAGCTCGGGACAGGGTACGGCTAATGAAAAACTGTTTTTT
NA	TRBV12-3/TRBV12-4	NA	TRBJ2-7	CASSFMRFHEQYF	TGTGCCAGCAGTTTTATGAGGTTCCACGAGCAGTACTTC
NA	TRBV6-2/TRBV6-3	many	TRBJ2-5	CASQDPQETQYF	TGTGCCAGCCAGGACCCACAAGAGACCCAGTACTTC
NA	TRBV20-1	few	TRBJ1-5	CSATPYGQYSNQPQHF	TGCAGTGCCACCCCGTACGGACAGTATAGCAATCAGCCCCAGCATTTT
NA	TRBV3-1	few	TRBJ2-5	CASSQGIGLQETQYF	TGTGCCAGCAGCCAAGGCATCGGCTTGCAAGAGACCCAGTACTTC
TRBD2	TRBV25-1	few	TRBJ2-3	CASSKTLTTSGDTDTQYF	TGTGCCAGCAGTAAGACCCTTACGACTAGCGGGGATACAGATACGCAGTATTTT
TRBD2	TRBV4-3	many	TRBJ2-7	CASSQGTSGYYEQYF	TGCGCCAGCAGCCAAGGGACTAGCGGGTACTACGAGCAGTACTTC
NA	TRBV12-3/TRBV12-4	NA	TRBJ1-1	CASSLGGTENTEAFF	TGTGCCAGCAGCCTTGGGGGGACGGAGAACACTGAAGCTTTCTTT
NA	TRBV7-2	NA	TRBJ1-5	CASSLGTTRDQPQHF	TGTGCCAGCAGCTTAGGGACAACAAGGGATCAGCCCCAGCATTTT
TRBD2	TRBV30	NA	TRBJ2-1	CAWSGEASGRVDNEQFF	TGTGCCTGGAGTGGGGAGGCTAGCGGGAGGGTTGACAATGAGCAGTTCTTC
TRBD2	TRBV11-3	few	TRBJ2-5	CASSKGLALGETQYF	TGTGCCAGCAGCAAGGGACTAGCGCTCGGAGAGACCCAGTACTTC
NA	TRBV12-3/TRBV12-4	NA	TRBJ2-4	CASSLNGQAPQYF	TGTGCCAGCAGTTTGAACGGGCAAGCCCCTCAGTACTTC
NA	TRBV5-5	many	TRBJ2-3	CASSLEGSDTQYF	TGTGCCAGCAGCTTGGAGGGCAGTGATACGCAGTATTTT
NA	TRBV7-9	NA	TRBJ1-2	CASSLDQANYGYTF	TGTGCCAGCAGCTTAGACCAGGCCAACTATGGCTACACCTTC
TRBD1	TRBV7-6	NA	TRBJ2-1	CASSLQGADEQFF	TGTGCCAGCAGTTTACAGGGGGCAGATGAGCAGTTCTTC
NA	TRBV9	NA	TRBJ2-2	CASSRDVSGELFF	TGTGCCAGCAGCCGGGATGTTTCTGGGGAGCTGTTTTTT
NA	TRBV6-2/TRBV6-3	few	TRBJ2-7	CASTYNGGGLSYEQYF	TGTGCCAGCACCTACAATGGAGGGGGCTTATCCTACGAGCAGTACTTC
NA	TRBV28	many	TRBJ2-1	CASSLLGSYNEQFF	TGTGCCAGCAGTTTGCTGGGCTCCTACAATGAGCAGTTCTTC
NA	TRBV20-1	NA	TRBJ2-5	CSARDHQQETQYF	TGCAGTGCTAGAGATCACCAACAAGAGACCCAGTACTTC
NA	TRBV20-1	many	TRBJ1-3	CSAYTSSGNTIYF	TGCAGTGCTTATACAAGCTCTGGAAACACCATATATTTT
NA	TRBV5-8	few	TRBJ2-7	CASSLLFGTEGGLQYF	TGTGCCAGCAGCTTGTTATTTGGAACGGAAGGGGGACTGCAGTACTTC
NA	TRBV12-3/TRBV12-4	NA	TRBJ2-2	CASSGNRVGGELFF	TGTGCCAGCAGTGGGAACAGGGTGGGCGGGGAGCTGTTTTTT
NA	TRBV5-1	many	TRBJ2-2	CASSFMQGRGTGELFF	TGCGCCAGCAGCTTTATGCAGGGGCGCGGCACCGGGGAGCTGTTTTTT
NA	TRBV5-1	many	TRBJ2-7	CASSFGGWSYEQYF	TGCGCCAGCAGCTTTGGCGGTTGGTCCTACGAGCAGTACTTC
NA	TRBV4-3	many	TRBJ1-3	CASSQMDSISGNTIYF	TGCGCCAGCAGCCAGATGGACAGCATCTCTGGAAACACCATATATTTT
NA	TRBV7-6	NA	TRBJ1-2	CASSAEQNYGYTF	TGTGCCAGCAGCGCCGAACAGAACTATGGCTACACCTTC
TRBD2	TRBV29-1	many	TRBJ2-5	CSVDSLAGAEETQYF	TGCAGCGTTGACAGTCTAGCGGGGGCCGAAGAGACCCAGTACTTC
NA	TRBV3-1	many	TRBJ1-2	CASSQAGMNYGYTF	TGTGCCAGCAGCCAGGCAGGGATGAACTATGGCTACACCTTC
NA	TRBV11-2	NA	TRBJ2-7	CASSRPRQGLYEQYF	TGTGCCAGCAGCCGGCCCCGACAGGGACTCTACGAGCAGTACTTC
NA	TRBV24-1	few	TRBJ1-5	CATSALGDQPQHF	TGTGCCACCAGTGCCCTAGGAGATCAGCCCCAGCATTTT
NA	TRBV6-2/TRBV6-3	NA	TRBJ2-2	CASSTRDGSRTGELFF	TGTGCCAGCAGTACCAGGGATGGGTCACGCACCGGGGAGCTGTTTTTT
TRBD1	TRBV10-3	few	TRBJ2-7	CATDRDRGEQYF	TGTGCCACGGACCGGGACAGGGGCGAGCAGTACTTC
NA	TRBV27	many	TRBJ2-1	CASSLLRGPTSFYNEQFF	TGTGCCAGCAGTTTATTACGCGGGCCAACCTCCTTTTACAATGAGCAGTTCTTC
TRBD2	TRBV12-3/TRBV12-4	many	TRBJ2-3	CASSLGLATDTQYF	TGTGCCAGCAGTTTGGGACTAGCAACAGATACGCAGTATTTT
NA	TRBV4-3	many	TRBJ1-2	CASSQGDGQHRNYGYTF	TGCGCCAGCAGCCAAGGGGACGGACAACACCGGAACTATGGCTACACCTTC
NA	TRBV7-2	NA	TRBJ2-2	CASSTPPGELFF	TGTGCCAGCAGTACTCCTCCCGGGGAGCTGTTTTTT
NA	TRBV4-3	few	TRBJ2-2	CASSHNWENTGELFF	TGCGCCAGCAGCCATAACTGGGAGAACACCGGGGAGCTGTTTTTT
NA	TRBV5-1	many	TRBJ1-1	CASTPRGGNTEAFF	TGCGCCAGCACGCCACGCGGAGGGAATACTGAAGCTTTCTTT
TRBD2	TRBV6-1	NA	TRBJ2-7	CASSEGFSAGANEQYF	TGTGCCAGCAGTGAAGGATTTTCAGCGGGAGCTAACGAGCAGTACTTC
TRBD1	TRBV4-3	NA	TRBJ1-2	CASSQTGGYDYGYTF	TGCGCCAGCAGCCAAACAGGGGGTTACGACTATGGCTACACCTTC
NA	TRBV4-3	few	TRBJ2-2	CASSQDSPNTGELFF	TGCGCCAGCAGCCAAGATTCCCCGAACACCGGGGAGCTGTTTTTT